This T cell receptor (beta chain) was retrieved from a study of cytomegalovirus exposure and HLA in healthy donors (dated by TCRdb to 2016 to 2017). Background for the entire study: According to an earlier analysis of 587 of the donors, about 179 million T cells yielded 90 million to 140 million unique TCR beta sequences and approximately 300 Gb of sequence data. An early release that covered some 640 HLA-typed donors contained 250 to 350 gigabases of sequencing data and approximately 85 million unique TCR sequences. Of the 300 to 400 genotyped donors, 81% fell in the genetic ancestry cluster associated with self-reported Caucasian donors. The study aimed to test whether cataloging public T cell receptors could reveal signatures of past pathogen exposure. Using immunosequencing, the study profiled T cell repertoires from around 670 subjects and related those repertoires to cytomegalovirus serostatus. In addition to the first cohort of approximately 650 subjects, a separate validation cohort of over 90 different subjects was used. To predict cytomegalovirus infection status, the study brought together high-throughput TCR immunosequencing, statistical association of individual TCRs with disease status, and machine learning. A later analysis re-examined previously published TCR beta repertoires from more than 600 donors and added high-resolution HLA genotyping to investigate patterns of TCR occurrence. The later analysis used no new phenotypic data to find candidate immune exposures, relying instead on TCR beta sequences and their occurrence across donors. In an earlier analysis of 587 of the donors, high-throughput TCR beta sequencing was used to judge whether each TCR beta V gene segment behaved as functional or pseudogenic. Alongside the repertoire data, information on donor age, sex, ethnicity and CMV serostatus was compiled. A later genetic analysis took genome-wide SNP genotypes for 398 of the 666 donors and used that subset as a discovery cohort. All discovery cohort repertoires had been generated on a single sequencing platform. Class I and class II HLA loci were covered by the typing at four-digit resolution. The number of typed donors differed by locus: about 620-640 for A, B, C, DRB1 and DQB1; approximately 520 for DQA1; over 600 for DPA1; and 450 to 480 for DPB1. Four or five DR-DQ haplotypes were handled as single units for association and clustering because linkage in the cohort was strong. Across roughly 420 genotyped donors of the cohort, an average of roughly 250,000 unique TCR beta nucleotide sequences per donor were sequenced, and 15% to 20% of those sequences were non-productive.

CDR1 SNHLY and CDR2 FYNNEI are derived from the germline V gene. From the cysteine up to the phenylalanine, the CDR3 has a length of 13 residues. Of all the DNA, just the CDR3 is kept, 39 bases in frame from base 1. Trimming takes 4 bases from V and 8 bases from J, and the germline ends sit 12 bases apart. The method was the immunoSEQ multiplex PCR assay. The multiplex PCR relied on a mix of 60 forward primers for TCR Vbeta segments and 13 reverse primers for TCR Jbeta segments. The CDR3 region of rearranged TCR beta genes was amplified from genomic DNA by a multiplex PCR assay. On the Illumina HiSeq System, the amplified TCR beta libraries were sequenced as 87-base-pair reads. As for the authors' bioinformatics: A later analysis tallied 75 million to 95 million unique TCR beta chains across the 666 repertoires, and approximately 11 million of those chains were shared by two or more donors. To remove PCR and sequencing errors, raw reads were error-corrected and collapsed into unique sequences using a nearest-neighbor algorithm that merged closely related sequences. Alignment of CDR3 sequences to IMGT reference sequences was used to assign V, D and J gene segments. For a sequence to be retained, a match of at least six nucleotides to both a V gene segment and a J gene segment was required. A rearrangement was called productive if the CDR3 had no stop codons and remained in frame with V and J, and every other rearrangement was called non-productive. CDR3 was defined by IMGT convention, running from the second conserved V-encoded cysteine to the conserved J-encoded phenylalanine. The earlier analysis of fewer than 700 of the donors excluded sequences that lacked an unambiguous match to a single V gene segment. In an earlier analysis of several hundred of the donors, V segments were called functional above 56.7% productive rearrangements and were called segregating when the between-donor standard deviation exceeded 5%. To diagnose cytomegalovirus status from the catalog of TCR beta chain sequences, a statistical classification framework was built. V and J gene assignment, in a later analysis, came from comparing TCR nucleotide sequences with IMGT/GENE-DB human TR gene sequences. The TCRdist pipeline was used in a later analysis to assign CDR3 sequences and most-parsimonious VDJ recombination scenarios. In a later analysis, each TCR beta chain was defined by its CDR3 amino acid sequence together with its V-gene family, and reads lacking a unique V-gene family were excluded. A later analysis removed several hundred highly shared, low-generation-probability nucleotide sequences to deal with suspected cross-contamination and a sequencing artifact. In a later analysis, a clonal expansion index was calculated for each public chain from normalized within-repertoire ranks of inferred template counts. Generation probabilities in a later analysis came from a VDJ recombination model fitted to out-of-frame rearrangements, and those results were checked against IGoR. In a later analysis, TCR-TCR, TCR-HLA and TCR-CMV co-occurrence was scored with hypergeometric tests, and a repertoire-size bias correction was applied to TCR pairs. To estimate false discovery rates, a later analysis permuted the HLA or CMV assignments 20 times. In a later analysis, co-occurring TCRs were grouped using DBSCAN, and TCRdist sequence similarity was added for clustering within HLA-allele-positive subsets. Repertoires with fewer than 30,000 or more than 120,000 public chains, plus five repertoires with anomalous nucleotide sharing, were excluded from co-occurrence clustering. The immuneACCESS repertoire file appears here via TCRdb, limited to in-frame rearrangements. These files lack a portion of the clones; in checked studies, under half of the deficit traces to unresolved V genes, and the cause of the others is not known. The DNA gave D and trimming, while V, J and clone size come from that table. The sample table contains 150,000 to 200,000 clones; only one count was recorded for roughly 80% of them. In total, the top ten clones hold 1% to 1.5% of the sample.

Study-wide conclusions, independent of this receptor: Only TCR beta chains were sequenced in this cohort, and the absence of alpha or paired-chain data limited detectable features. A later analysis found that HLA-associated TCR beta chains were more clonally expanded and had lower generation probabilities than equally common non-associated chains. Compared with the approximately 670-donor mean, donors in an Asian-associated ancestry cluster had fewer N-insertions in productive TCRs, according to a later genetic analysis. Because some donors lacked HLA typing at each locus, the association tests relied only on the typed subset. In both the original and validation cohorts, the classifier was reported to diagnose cytomegalovirus status with high specificity and sensitivity. It was suggested by the authors that the approach could potentially be generalized to other disease states and immunological phenotypes. In vitro tests confirmed that a few of the cytomegalovirus-associated TCR beta chains recognize cytomegalovirus antigens. Linkage disequilibrium might explain the correlated functional status among segregating V segments, but an unknown experimental factor could not be ruled out. At a false discovery rate of 0.05, a later analysis linked about 16,000 TCR beta sequences to specific HLA alleles. In a later analysis, most CMV-associated TCR beta chains were found to appear HLA-restricted, with HLA associations seemingly driven largely by CMV exposure. The presence/absence analyses assumed that sequencing depth was roughly uniform across donors, and that assumption may not be true. In the study, around 150 TCR beta chains were listed as associated with cytomegalovirus. The sequencing pipeline was judged likely to have produced a cluster of highly shared sequence variants as a technical artifact. While some public TCRs were present in many individuals, most TCR sequences turned up only very rarely across donors. Because counts were too low, 15 or so rarely observed V segments, including chromosome 9 orphons, were excluded from the earlier analysis of a few hundred of the donors. A later genetic analysis associated a missense DCLRE1C variant with V-gene and J-gene trimming of TCR beta chains, and an independent cohort replicated the association. Some IMGT-functional V segments, including TRBV6-2 and TRBV6-3, could not be distinguished by the 87-base-pair reads and were therefore excluded. According to a later analysis, TCR association rates differed among HLA loci, with DRB1 alleles showing the most associated TCRs and HLA-C alleles showing the fewest. A later analysis reported that several top co-occurrence clusters appeared linked to parvovirus B19, influenza, CMV and Epstein-Barr virus. A further reported finding was that TCR beta sequences accurately predicted the HLA-A and HLA-B alleles for most subjects in the first cohort. In an earlier analysis of more than 450 of the donors, most TCR beta V segments were observed in productive rearrangements about 90% or about 30% of the time, broadly matching IMGT annotations. For the cohort, immune exposure information was limited to CMV serostatus. When HLA alleles, especially DR and DQ, strongly co-occurred, attributing TCR associations to individual alleles was difficult.

The cohort comprised around 690 healthy bone marrow donors. All cohort members were sampled while nominally healthy, although unrecorded immune exposures were likely present. The donor was CMV seropositive and belonged to the group of 250 to 300 seropositive cohort members. Every donor gave a peripheral blood sample, and the peripheral blood mononuclear cells from that sample were used for TCR beta sequencing. The Qiagen DNeasy Blood Extraction Kit was used to extract genomic DNA from the blood cell samples. A word on this clone: Its specific antigen is unknown. The sample holds no much larger clone one base away, and base qualities are not on file.

This receptor was taken from a man aged 45 to 65 in good health and CMV-seropositive. Input material: PBMCs. The chain is encoded by TRBV2 joined to TRBJ2-1; TRBD1 is possibly the D segment (5 matching bases). The nucleotides read TGTGCCAGCAGTGCCAGCAGGGTGTATGAGCAGTTCTTC. This is translated as CASSASRVYEQFF.